The 3 T cell receptor beta chains presented below share a single source sample, sequenced in a study of post-analysis software for immune sequencing data. Whole-study findings and limits: Controls had lower frequencies than patients of four or five TRBV segments, which included TRBV5-6, TRBV5-1 and TRBV20-1.

Prepared libraries of TCR beta cDNA carried unique molecular identifiers. Each CDR3 protein is one row after TCRdb ran MiXCR on the PCR reads. Of fewer than 850,000 distinct CDR3 sequences in the sample, just over 45% were seen once. No cognate antigen is known for these TCRs. Sequenced sample: blood. The receptors originated from a girl aged 10-17 years with multiple sclerosis.

This clonotype was found a few times. The V and J genes are TRBV25-1 and TRBJ2-6, with 11 bases that match TRBD1. This CDR3 region has 19 residues. Trimming took 3 bases from V and 0 from J; bases not matched to a gene: 7. In germline, CDR1 is MGHDK, CDR2 SYGVNS. For the CDR3, the DNA is TGTGCCAGCAGTGACCGGGGACAGGGGGTTCGCTCTGGGGCCAACGTCCTGACTTTC. It yields the protein CASSDRGQGVRSGANVLTF.

The chain joins TRBV12-3 or TRBV12-4 to TRBJ2-7; 7 bases map to TRBD2. CDR3 length equals 15 residues. With 6 bases clipped from V and 7 bases from J, the junction kept 15 bases outside the gene matches. CDR3 nucleotide sequence: TGTGCCAGCAGGGGACTGGGAGGGCCCGGGGATGAGCAGTACTTC. It translates to CASRGLGGPGDEQYF.

The genes are TRBV5-1 and TRBJ2-4; D unresolved. CDR3 length equals 14 residues. The V gene lost 4 bases and the J gene lost 1 base, with 9 bases spanning the gap. Germline CDR1 SGHRS, CDR2 YFSETQ. This CDR3 is CASSGLGAKNIQYF. CDR3 sequence (DNA): TGCGCCAGCAGCGGCCTGGGCGCCAAAAACATTCAGTACTTC.